The subject of this entry is one TCR beta chain. The V gene's germline CDR1 is SQVTM and CDR2 ANQGSEA. The J segment lost 1 base and the V segment lost 1 base, leaving 1 base of the junction unmatched. The CDR3 is 15 amino acids. These data come from a study of blood T cells in healthy people across ages. Sample-barcoded 5' priming and a J-beta primer mix drove a second PCR of about 6 to 12 cycles. Each cDNA molecule carried a tag from a template-switch adaptor that contained 12 random nucleotides. Each CDR3 protein gets one entry after TCRdb re-called the 5' RACE reads with MiXCR. The data hold about 680,000 distinct CDR3 sequences, with roughly 50% observed a single time.

The chain employs TRBV29-1 and TRBJ2-2; TRBD2 matches at 9 bases. Sequenced input: blood. The receptor comes from a woman in her fifties or sixties in good health. The CDR3 DNA is TGCAGCGTTGAAGTAGCGGGAGAGAACACCGGGGAGCTGTTTTTT. This gives the protein CSVEVAGENTGELFF.